Listed below are T cell receptor beta chains from one sample, sequenced in a study of Tregs in tolerant kidney transplant recipients. The assay was immunoSEQ multiplex PCR, and TCRdb's table has in-frame clones only and misses some. Among about 78,000 clones, around 93% were seen once, and the ten largest hold 0.34%. This material consisted of Tregs from blood, taken before the transplant. The source of these receptors is a human donor who received a combined kidney and bone marrow transplant. CDR3s include the opening cysteine and the closing phenylalanine or tryptophan. The order of the fields is D gene, clone size, J gene, V gene, CDR3 DNA, CDR3 protein. D genes are given only for firm matches. Clone size is not always given. Where it is, it says once, few, many or a class for expanded clones.

D gene: TRBD2
clone size: -
J gene: TRBJ2-1
V gene: TRBV10-3
CDR3 DNA: TGTGCCATCAGTGAGTCGACTAGCGGATACAATGAGCAGTTCTTC
CDR3 protein: CAISESTSGYNEQFF

D gene: TRBD1
clone size: -
J gene: TRBJ1-1
V gene: TRBV29-1
CDR3 DNA: TGCAGCGTACGGGGACAGCCGAACACTGAAGCTTTCTTT
CDR3 protein: CSVRGQPNTEAFF

D gene: -
clone size: once
J gene: TRBJ2-7
V gene: TRBV28
CDR3 DNA: TGTGCCAGCAGTCCCCCCGGGATCATCCCGTACGAGCAGTACTTC
CDR3 protein: CASSPPGIIPYEQYF

D gene: TRBD2
clone size: -
J gene: TRBJ2-1
V gene: TRBV9
CDR3 DNA: TGTGCCAGCAGCCCAAGCCCCGGCGGGACTAGGTCCACCAATGAGCAGTTCTTC
CDR3 protein: CASSPSPGGTRSTNEQFF

D gene: TRBD1
clone size: -
J gene: TRBJ2-7
V gene: TRBV28
CDR3 DNA: TGTGCCAGCAGTTTCGTAAGGACAGGCGCCTACGAGCAGTACTTC
CDR3 protein: CASSFVRTGAYEQYF

D gene: -
clone size: -
J gene: TRBJ2-1
V gene: TRBV5-6
CDR3 DNA: TGTGCCAGCAGCCAGTCCCACAGGCATAGGCTCAATGAGCAGTTCTTC
CDR3 protein: CASSQSHRHRLNEQFF

D gene: -
clone size: -
J gene: TRBJ1-5
V gene: TRBV6-5
CDR3 DNA: TGTGCCAGCAGTTCGGGGATCAGAAATCAGCCCCAGCATTTT
CDR3 protein: CASSSGIRNQPQHF

D gene: -
clone size: -
J gene: TRBJ1-4
V gene: TRBV18
CDR3 DNA: TGTGCCAGCTCACCATCAGGGGCGGGAAATGAAAAACTGTTTTTT
CDR3 protein: CASSPSGAGNEKLFF

D gene: -
clone size: -
J gene: TRBJ1-2
V gene: TRBV5-6
CDR3 DNA: TGTGCCAGCAGCTTGGAGGGATCCTATGGCTACACCTTC
CDR3 protein: CASSLEGSYGYTF

D gene: TRBD2
clone size: -
J gene: TRBJ2-7
V gene: TRBV11-2
CDR3 DNA: TGTGCCAGCAGCTTAGGTATTTCGGCGGGAGGGCTTTACGAGCAGTACTTC
CDR3 protein: CASSLGISAGGLYEQYF

D gene: -
clone size: -
J gene: TRBJ2-3
V gene: TRBV5-5
CDR3 DNA: TGTGCCAGCAGCTTGGATCCTAGCACAGATACGCAGTATTTT
CDR3 protein: CASSLDPSTDTQYF

D gene: -
clone size: -
J gene: TRBJ2-1
V gene: TRBV19
CDR3 DNA: TGTGCCAGTAGTAGGGCGGGAATGGGCAATGAGCAGTTCTTC
CDR3 protein: CASSRAGMGNEQFF

D gene: -
clone size: -
J gene: TRBJ2-7
V gene: TRBV27
CDR3 DNA: TGTGCCAGCAGTAGGACCCGTTACTACGAGCAGTACTTC
CDR3 protein: CASSRTRYYEQYF

D gene: -
clone size: -
J gene: TRBJ1-6
V gene: TRBV27
CDR3 DNA: TGTGCCAGCAGTTTAGGGCAGGGGTTTAATTCACCCCTCCACTTT
CDR3 protein: CASSLGQGFNSPLHF

D gene: -
clone size: -
J gene: TRBJ2-7
V gene: TRBV30
CDR3 DNA: TGTGCCTGGAAAGAGGGGGGACTCTCCTACGAGCAGTACTTC
CDR3 protein: CAWKEGGLSYEQYF

D gene: TRBD1
clone size: -
J gene: TRBJ1-1
V gene: TRBV28
CDR3 DNA: TGTGCCAGCAGTCCCTGGACAGGGGTTGCTGAAGCTTTCTTT
CDR3 protein: CASSPWTGVAEAFF

D gene: TRBD2
clone size: -
J gene: TRBJ2-3
V gene: TRBV10-2
CDR3 DNA: TGCGCCAGCAGTGGGGGACTAGCGGGAGCCGATACGCAGTATTTT
CDR3 protein: CASSGGLAGADTQYF

D gene: -
clone size: few
J gene: TRBJ1-3
V gene: TRBV19
CDR3 DNA: TGTGCCAGCTCTAAGACAGGCCAGGTCGGTGGAAACACCATATATTTT
CDR3 protein: CASSKTGQVGGNTIYF

D gene: -
clone size: once
J gene: TRBJ1-6
V gene: TRBV15
CDR3 DNA: TGTGCCACCAGCAGAGCTAGGCATTCACCCCTCCACTTT
CDR3 protein: CATSRARHSPLHF

D gene: TRBD2
clone size: -
J gene: TRBJ2-1
V gene: TRBV29-1
CDR3 DNA: TGCAGCGGCCTAGGACTAGCGGGAGGGTATGGGGCGAATGAGCAGTTCTTC
CDR3 protein: CSGLGLAGGYGANEQFF

D gene: TRBD2
clone size: -
J gene: TRBJ2-1
V gene: TRBV27
CDR3 DNA: TGTGCCAGCGGAACTAGCGGGTCGTTCAATGAGCAGTTCTTC
CDR3 protein: CASGTSGSFNEQFF

D gene: TRBD1
clone size: -
J gene: TRBJ1-2
V gene: TRBV7-9
CDR3 DNA: TGTGCCAGCAGCCCCCGACAGGGATTCTATGGCTACACCTTC
CDR3 protein: CASSPRQGFYGYTF

D gene: -
clone size: -
J gene: TRBJ2-7
V gene: TRBV28
CDR3 DNA: TGTGCCAGCAGTCCTCAGGGTTACGAGCAGTACTTC
CDR3 protein: CASSPQGYEQYF

D gene: TRBD2
clone size: -
J gene: TRBJ2-1
V gene: TRBV7-9
CDR3 DNA: TGTGCCAGCAGGTACACTAGCGGGGGGTTCAATGAGCAGTTCTTC
CDR3 protein: CASRYTSGGFNEQFF

D gene: -
clone size: -
J gene: TRBJ1-1
V gene: TRBV19
CDR3 DNA: TGTGCCAGTTCGCGAGGGTCAAATACTGAAGCTTTCTTT
CDR3 protein: CASSRGSNTEAFF

D gene: TRBD2
clone size: -
J gene: TRBJ2-1
V gene: TRBV2
CDR3 DNA: TGTGCCAGCAGTGAAGCGGGACTAGCGGGAGGGACGGATGAGCAGTTCTTC
CDR3 protein: CASSEAGLAGGTDEQFF

D gene: TRBD2
clone size: -
J gene: TRBJ2-1
V gene: TRBV14
CDR3 DNA: TGTGCCAGCAGCCAAGTTTTTAGCGGGAGGGCCCGGTCCTACAATGAGCAGTTCTTC
CDR3 protein: CASSQVFSGRARSYNEQFF

D gene: -
clone size: once
J gene: TRBJ2-1
V gene: TRBV4-2
CDR3 DNA: TGTGCCAGCAGCCATAGTAGCGGAAGCTCCTACAATGAGCAGTTCTTC
CDR3 protein: CASSHSSGSSYNEQFF

D gene: -
clone size: -
J gene: TRBJ1-2
V gene: TRBV6-6
CDR3 DNA: TGTGCCAGCACCAAACAAGAGGGCCCCTATGGCTACACCTTC
CDR3 protein: CASTKQEGPYGYTF

D gene: -
clone size: -
J gene: TRBJ1-4
V gene: TRBV6-5
CDR3 DNA: TGTGCCAGCAGCCCGCAGGGGCGAGGTGAAAAACTGTTTTTT
CDR3 protein: CASSPQGRGEKLFF

D gene: -
clone size: -
J gene: TRBJ2-1
V gene: TRBV29-1
CDR3 DNA: TGCAGCGTTGCCCTAGGGCCCCGCGGTGAGCAGTTCTTC
CDR3 protein: CSVALGPRGEQFF

D gene: TRBD1
clone size: -
J gene: TRBJ2-2
V gene: TRBV27
CDR3 DNA: TGTGCCAGCAGTTTATTGCTCTCGGGCAGGGGGCGCGCCGGGGAGCTGTTTTTT
CDR3 protein: CASSLLLSGRGRAGELFF

D gene: -
clone size: -
J gene: TRBJ2-6
V gene: TRBV29-1
CDR3 DNA: TGCAGCGTGAAGGGGTCTGGGGCCAACGTCCTGACTTTC
CDR3 protein: CSVKGSGANVLTF

D gene: TRBD2
clone size: few
J gene: TRBJ2-3
V gene: TRBV27
CDR3 DNA: TGTGCCAGCAGTTTAATACAAGGACTAGACACAGATACGCAGTATTTT
CDR3 protein: CASSLIQGLDTDTQYF

D gene: TRBD2
clone size: -
J gene: TRBJ2-7
V gene: TRBV5-1
CDR3 DNA: TGCGCCAGCAGCTTGGAACGGACTAGCGGTTACGAGCAGTACTTC
CDR3 protein: CASSLERTSGYEQYF

D gene: -
clone size: -
J gene: TRBJ1-2
V gene: TRBV6-5
CDR3 DNA: TGTGCCAGCAGTTACGAACGGCGCTCTGGCTACACCTTC
CDR3 protein: CASSYERRSGYTF

D gene: -
clone size: -
J gene: TRBJ2-2
V gene: TRBV18
CDR3 DNA: TGTGCCAGCTCCTGGACTGTTGCGAACACCGGGGAGCTGTTTTTT
CDR3 protein: CASSWTVANTGELFF

D gene: -
clone size: -
J gene: TRBJ1-2
V gene: TRBV7-8
CDR3 DNA: TGTGCCAGCAGCTTGGACGGAATTAGGGGCACCTTC
CDR3 protein: CASSLDGIRGTF

D gene: -
clone size: -
J gene: TRBJ2-6
V gene: TRBV9
CDR3 DNA: TGTGCCAGCAGCCCCCGGAGGGGGGGCGACTCTGGGGCCAACGTCCTGACTTTC
CDR3 protein: CASSPRRGGDSGANVLTF

D gene: -
clone size: -
J gene: TRBJ2-7
V gene: TRBV5-1
CDR3 DNA: TGCGCCAGCAGCTTGGCCAGGGACTACGAGCAGTACTTC
CDR3 protein: CASSLARDYEQYF

D gene: -
clone size: -
J gene: TRBJ2-2
V gene: TRBV6-4
CDR3 DNA: TGTGCCAGCAGTGTAGACAGCGCGAACACCGGGGAGCTGTTTTTT
CDR3 protein: CASSVDSANTGELFF

D gene: -
clone size: -
J gene: TRBJ2-2
V gene: TRBV27
CDR3 DNA: TGTGCCAGCAGTAAAAACAGAATCACCGGGGAGCTGTTTTTT
CDR3 protein: CASSKNRITGELFF

D gene: -
clone size: -
J gene: TRBJ2-7
V gene: TRBV7-6
CDR3 DNA: TGTGCCAGCAGCCCTTTTGGAAGTACCTACGAGCAGTACTTC
CDR3 protein: CASSPFGSTYEQYF

D gene: -
clone size: -
J gene: TRBJ1-4
V gene: TRBV7-2
CDR3 DNA: TGTGCCAGCAGCTTAGACAGGGAGGAAAAACTGTTTTTT
CDR3 protein: CASSLDREEKLFF

D gene: TRBD1
clone size: -
J gene: TRBJ1-5
V gene: TRBV15
CDR3 DNA: TGTGCCACCAGTGGCAGGGGGCGAGGCCAGCCCCAGCATTTT
CDR3 protein: CATSGRGRGQPQHF

D gene: TRBD1
clone size: -
J gene: TRBJ1-2
V gene: TRBV28
CDR3 DNA: TGTGCCAGCAGTTCACCCCAGACAGGGGGCGGCTACACCTTC
CDR3 protein: CASSSPQTGGGYTF

D gene: -
clone size: -
J gene: TRBJ2-5
V gene: TRBV5-1
CDR3 DNA: TGCGCCAGCAGCTTTAGCACCTCAAAAGAGACCCAGTACTTC
CDR3 protein: CASSFSTSKETQYF

D gene: -
clone size: -
J gene: TRBJ1-4
V gene: TRBV6-6
CDR3 DNA: TGTGCCAGCAGTCAGTGGGTAAATGAAAAACTGTTTTTT
CDR3 protein: CASSQWVNEKLFF